This T cell receptor (beta chain) was identified in a study of regulatory T cells in long-lasting Graves disease. This clonotype turned up a few times. As yet, its antigen is unknown. iRepertoire HTBI primers and Arm-PCR of CDR3 regions built TCR beta libraries. One entry per CDR3 protein results from TCRdb running MiXCR on the multiplex PCR reads. The sample consists of more than 450,000 distinct CDR3 sequences, around 12% of them appearing once. The time point was: newly diagnosed GD, antithyroid drugs for less than 3 months. TCR sequences were obtained from RNA taken from PBMCs. Findings and limits, study-wide: Among persistent patients, a larger number of public clonotypes were shared (about 3,000) than among newly diagnosed patients (about 1,000).

These data are also associated with another study on T cells in Graves' hyperthyroidism and ophthalmopathy.

The receptor was isolated from a woman under 40 with Graves disease. The source was peripheral blood mononuclear cells (PBMCs), collected at new diagnosis, from a patient treated with antithyroid drugs.

The CDR3 nucleotides read TGCGCCAGCAGCATGCGAGGCACCGGGGAGCTGTTTTTT. This encodes CASSMRGTGELFF. The chain uses TRBV10-2 and TRBJ2-2; no reliable D call. CDR1 is WSHSY, CDR2 SAAADI, per germline. Deletions cut 6 bases from V and 4 bases from J, with 9 bases between. CDR3 length: 13 residues.